These 25 T cell receptor beta chains came from one sample sequenced in a study of blood T cell repertoires in COVID-19. The protocol was immunoSEQ multiplex PCR, while the TCRdb copy is restricted to in-frame clones and leaves out a portion. The sample yields about 210,000 clones, around 89% seen once. Material for sequencing was peripheral blood. All receptors derive from a woman aged 40 to 50 with acute or convalescent COVID-19.

The chain employs TRBV10-3 and TRBJ1-5, with no clear D. This CDR3 contains 14 residues. In germline, CDR1 is ENHRY, CDR2 SYGVKD. Deletions cut 4 bases from V and 4 bases from J, with 11 bases between. The CDR3 is CAISGRETNQPQHF. CDR3 nucleotide sequence: TGTGCCATCAGTGGGCGCGAGACTAATCAGCCCCAGCATTTT.

The chain is built from TRBV18 and TRBJ2-3, with D possibly matching TRBD1 (6 bases). Germline V gives CDR1 KGHSH, CDR2 LQKENI. The CDR3 is 15 residues long. V lost 4 bases, J lost 8 bases, and 19 bases lay in between. The CDR3 reads CASSLRQGPQGTQYF. The CDR3, as DNA: TGTGCCAGCTCACTTCGGCAGGGGCCACAGGGTACGCAGTATTTT.

This clone was observed a few times. The V and J genes are TRBV10-3 and TRBJ2-1; no definite D call. The length of the CDR3 is 12 residues. The V and J ends lost 7 bases and 3 bases respectively, with 7 bases between them. Germline V gene data show CDR1 as ENHRY and CDR2 as SYGVKD. For the CDR3, the DNA is TGTGCCATCAAATCGAGCTACAATGAGCAGTTCTTC. Protein product: CAIKSSYNEQFF.

This clone showed up just once. The V gene is TRBV7-2, the J gene TRBJ2-3; 9 nucleotides agree with TRBD2. The CDR3 contains 15 residues. Germline V gives CDR1 SGHTA, CDR2 FQGNSA. V dropped 5 bases and J dropped 1; count of bases not matched to a gene: 4. The CDR3 loop is CASSLRLAGTDTQYF. CDR3 DNA sequence: TGTGCCAGCAGCCTTAGACTAGCGGGCACAGATACGCAGTATTTT.

This clone was recorded once. The V and J genes are TRBV20-1 and TRBJ2-1; 7 nucleotides align to TRBD1. Germline lookup yields CDR1 DFQATT and CDR2 SNEGSKA (reference sequence). The junction had 9 bases not matched to a gene; V was cut back by 3 bases and J by 7 bases. CDR3 length: 14 residues. The CDR3 loop is CSASRVRGMNEQFF. Written as DNA, the CDR3 is TGCAGTGCTAGTAGAGTCAGGGGGATGAATGAGCAGTTCTTC.

V and J are TRBV19 and TRBJ1-4; D perhaps matches TRBD1 (6 bases). The ends were cut back, 0 bases at V and 10 bases at J, with 21 bases in the middle. CDR3 length equals 17 residues. Germline V gene data show CDR1 as LNHDA and CDR2 as SQIVND (reference sequence). The CDR3 bases are TGTGCCAGTAGTATAGATTCCAGGGGAAGTGGCTCTGGAAAACTGTTTTTT. Amino acid sequence: CASSIDSRGSGSGKLFF. Variable domain in full (rest from reference TRBV19 and TRBJ1-4): DGGITQSPKYLFRKEGQNVTLSCEQNLNHDAMYWYRQDPGQGLRLIYYSQIVNDFQKGDIAEGYSVSREKKESFPLTVTSAQKNPTAFYLCASSIDSRGSGSGKLFFGSGTQLSVL.

This chain connects TRBV12-3 or TRBV12-4 to TRBJ1-3, with D perhaps TRBD1 (5 bases). Deletions cut 10 bases from V and 4 bases from J, with 14 bases between. This CDR3 spans 13 amino acids. The CDR3 DNA reads TGTGCCACCCGGAGGGGAGACGGAAACACCATATATTTT. This codes for CATRRGDGNTIYF.

With respect to this clone: Distinct nucleotide sequences in the sample also encode this CDR3. The chain is built from TRBV27 and TRBJ2-7; tentative D call: TRBD1 (5 bases). The CDR3 has 14 residues. V gave up 3 bases and J gave up 5 bases, with 14 bases separating them. Germline assignment: CDR1 MNHEY and CDR2 SMNVEV (reference sequence). The CDR3 region has the DNA TGTGCCAGCAGTTTCCCGGACATTGGGCACGAGCAGTACGTC. Its translation: CASSFPDIGHEQYV.

J is TRBJ1-3 and V is TRBV11-2; 9 bases line up with TRBD1. Germline V CDR1 and CDR2: SGHAT, FQNNGV. V lost 4 bases and J lost 0; bases outside the gene matches: 13. This CDR3 contains 19 residues. The CDR3 DNA sequence: TGTGCCAGCAGCTGGCCACAGACGGGACAGGGAAGCTCTGGAAACACCATATATTTT. It codes for CASSWPQTGQGSSGNTIYF.

V and J are TRBV5-1 and TRBJ2-2, with no clear D. The germline V and J ends were trimmed by 0 bases and 1 base, with 7 bases remaining between them. CDR3 size: 15 residues. CDR1 and CDR2 (germline): SGHRS, YFSETQ. DNA for the CDR3: TGCGCCAGCAGCTTGGTTCAGGAGAACACCGGGGAGCTGTTTTTT. Its translation is CASSLVQENTGELFF.

J is TRBJ1-3 and V is TRBV19, with D perhaps matching TRBD1 (5 bases). Germline V gene lookup returns CDR1 LNHDA and CDR2 SQIVND (reference sequence). With 3 bases removed from V and 5 bases from J, the gap between germline ends came to 11 bases. CDR3 length equals 14 residues. CDR3 nucleotides: TGTGCCAGTAGTATGGAGGGGTATCGAAACACCATATATTTT. Residues: CASSMEGYRNTIYF.

The V gene is TRBV13, the J gene TRBJ2-5; TRBD2 might be the D (5 bases). There are 14 residues in the CDR3. Germline V gene sequence: CDR1 PRHDT, CDR2 FYEKMQ (reference sequence). The V end lost 5 bases, the J end lost 1 base, and 11 bases lay between the germline ends. Written as DNA, the CDR3 is TGTGCCAGCAGCACTAGGGCCCCCCAAGAGACCCAGTACTTC. Translating it yields CASSTRAPQETQYF.

The chain employs TRBV10-3 and TRBJ2-3; D is perhaps TRBD1 (6 bases). Per the germline V gene, CDR1 is ENHRY and CDR2 is SYGVKD. The CDR3 consists of 14 residues. The V end lost 10 bases, the J end lost 2 bases, and 16 bases lay between the germline ends. CDR3 nucleotide sequence: TGTGCCACCTCCAGGGGACAATCCACAGATACGCAGTATTTT. Amino acids: CATSRGQSTDTQYF.

CDR3 loop: CASSYSKDYPTRGYTF. DNA for the CDR3: TGTGCCAGCAGTTACTCGAAAGACTACCCTACTAGGGGCTACACCTTC. The rearrangement uses TRBV6-5 and TRBJ1-2, with D unclear. Trimming cost V 0 bases and J 8 bases, with 19 bases left between them. Germline loops: CDR1 MNHEY, CDR2 SVGAGI. The CDR3 loop spans 16 amino acids.

This clone appeared a single time. This chain links TRBV5-1 with TRBJ1-1, with D unresolved. Germline loops: CDR1 SGHRS, CDR2 YFSETQ. This CDR3 has 14 residues. The V end lost 5 bases, the J end lost 2 bases, and 13 bases lay between the germline ends. Here the CDR3 reads CASRDEASNTEAFF. The DNA for the CDR3 is TGCGCCAGCAGAGATGAGGCTTCCAACACTGAAGCTTTCTTT.

This clone has only one observation. The J gene is TRBJ2-3, the V gene TRBV3-1 (or the pseudogene TRBV3-2); the match to TRBD2 covers 12 bases. The CDR3 covers 18 residues. Germline CDR1 is LGHDT and CDR2 is YNNKEL (reference sequence). V shed 4 bases, J shed 1 base, and the junction held 9 bases outside the gene matches. The CDR3 is CASSPQVRTSGGTDTQYF. In DNA form, the CDR3 reads TGTGCCAGCAGCCCCCAGGTCCGGACTAGCGGGGGCACAGATACGCAGTATTTT.

This clone was seen only once. V gene TRBV2 combines with J gene TRBJ2-5, with 10 bases identical to TRBD2. This CDR3 has 15 amino acids. Germline trimming cut 3 bases from V and 2 bases from J; bases unmatched to any gene: 3. Germline-derived CDR1 and CDR2 are SNHLY and FYNNEI. CDR3 protein: CASSEVAGGQETQYF. Written as DNA, the CDR3 is TGTGCCAGCAGTGAGGTAGCGGGGGGTCAAGAGACCCAGTACTTC.

The chain carries TRBV29-1 and TRBJ1-2, with 7 bases fitting TRBD1. V shed 7 bases, J shed 1 base, and the junction held 6 bases outside the gene matches. The CDR3 sequence is 13 residues long. Germline V CDR1 and CDR2: SQVTM, ANQGSEA. CDR3 protein: CSGGGTVNYGYTF. DNA of the CDR3: TGCAGCGGGGGAGGGACAGTTAACTATGGCTACACCTTC. The whole variable domain, filled in from reference TRBV29-1 and TRBJ1-2, reads SAVISQKPSRDICQRGTSLTIQCQVDSQVTMMFWYRQQPGQSLTLIATANQGSEATYESGFVIDKFPISRPNLTFSTLTVSNMSPEDSSIYLCSGGGTVNYGYTFGSGTRLTVV.

The genes are TRBV15 and TRBJ2-2, with D possibly being TRBD2 (7 bases). V was shortened by 6 bases and J by 7 bases, with 15 bases between the two germline ends. The V gene's germline CDR1 is LNHNV and CDR2 YYDKDF (reference sequence). CDR3 length: 14 residues. The CDR3, as DNA: TGTGCCACCAGAGGAAGGGGGGGTGGCGGGGAGCTGTTTTTT. Its protein is CATRGRGGGGELFF.

The rearrangement links TRBV5-4 to TRBJ1-1; 9 nucleotides line up with TRBD1. The germline gives CDR1 SGHNT, CDR2 YYREEE (reference sequence). The CDR3 is 16 amino acids. Trimming cost V 4 bases and J 3 bases; bases outside gene matches: 10. CDR3 residues: CASSKIQGAGDTEAFF. The CDR3 region has the DNA TGTGCCAGCAGCAAAATACAGGGGGCCGGTGACACTGAAGCTTTCTTT.

This chain connects TRBV10-3 to TRBJ2-6; D is perhaps TRBD1 (5 bases). The CDR3 spans 15 residues. Germline lookup yields CDR1 ENHRY and CDR2 SYGVKD. The V end lost 3 bases, the J end lost 0 bases, and 6 bases lay between the germline ends. CDR3: CAISETGSGANVLTF. The CDR3 DNA reads as TGTGCCATCAGTGAAACAGGCTCTGGGGCCAACGTCCTGACTTTC.

V usage is TRBV6-6 and J usage is TRBJ2-3; D is possibly TRBD1 (6 bases). The germline V gene has CDR1 MNHNY and CDR2 SVGAGI (reference sequence). The length of the CDR3 is 13 residues. The ends were cut back, 10 bases at V and 2 bases at J, with 13 bases in the middle. CDR3 region: CATSTGSTDTQYF. The DNA for the CDR3 is TGTGCCACCTCGACAGGCTCCACAGATACGCAGTATTTT.

The chain has TRBV5-1 and TRBJ2-5, with D perhaps matching TRBD1 (5 bases). Trimming removed 0 bases from V and 5 bases from J, with 11 bases in between. The CDR3 runs 14 residues. Germline V gene data show CDR1 as SGHRS and CDR2 as YFSETQ. For the CDR3, the DNA is TGCGCCAGCAGCTTGGAGTACTCAGGGGAGACCCAGTACTTC. It encodes CASSLEYSGETQYF.

The chain is built from TRBV28 and TRBJ1-3; a possible D gene is TRBD1 (5 bases). The length of the CDR3 is 14 residues. Trimming took off 6 bases at V and 2 bases at J, with 11 bases between the two ends. Germline V gives CDR1 MDHEN, CDR2 SYDVKM. CDR3 bases: TGTGCCAGCAGGACGGACACCCCTGGAAACACCATATATTTT. Protein product: CASRTDTPGNTIYF.

The chain links TRBV6-1 to TRBJ2-3, with 9 bases matching TRBD1. The ends lost 2 bases at V and 3 bases at J; junction bases unmatched: 3. The CDR3 length is 15 residues. The germline CDR1 and CDR2 sequences are MNHNS and SASEGT. CDR3 sequence: CASSETGGLTDTQYF. The CDR3 DNA is TGTGCCAGCAGTGAAACAGGGGGCCTAACAGATACGCAGTATTTT.